The 21 T cell receptor beta chains below all came from one sample that was sequenced in a study of T-cell reconstitution after alpha-beta-depleted transplantation in children. This sample's TCRbeta library carried unique molecular identifier barcodes. TCRdb analysed the PCR reads with MiXCR anew, one entry per CDR3 protein. The sample has about 230,000 distinct CDR3 sequences; about 9.6% are singletons. The sample was PBMCs from the stem cell graft donor, taken from the stem cell graft. Receptors were obtained from a human donor who donated a stem cell graft to a child with SCID.

The table lists this clonotype with many counts. The chain combines TRBV5-1 with TRBJ2-1, with 11 bases aligning to TRBD1. This CDR3 spans 15 amino acids. Germline CDR1 and CDR2: SGHRS and YFSETQ. The V and J ends lost 4 bases and 4 bases, in that order; junction bases with no gene match: 4. DNA of the CDR3: TGCGCCAGCAGCCGGGGACAGGGGGATTACAATGAGCAGTTCTTC. Translated, it gives CASSRGQGDYNEQFF.

On this clonotype itself: A clone one base away is much larger, so this may be a read error. The rearrangement links TRBV19 to TRBJ1-2; D ambiguous. Looked up from germline, CDR1 is LNHDA and CDR2 is SQIVND (reference sequence). This CDR3 region has 14 residues. CDR3 in DNA: TGTGCCAGTAGTATGGTGGGTCCTACCTATGGCGACACCTTC. The encoded protein is CASSMVGPTYGDTF.

The sample holds many counts of this clonotype. The V gene is TRBV7-2, the J gene TRBJ2-1; 12 bases are a match to TRBD2. Per the germline V gene, CDR1 is SGHTA and CDR2 is FQGNSA. This CDR3 spans 17 amino acids. V lost 0 bases, J lost 9 bases, and 9 bases stayed unmatched. CDR3 in amino acids: CASSLAASSGGGLEQFF. For the CDR3, the DNA is TGTGCCAGCAGCTTAGCTGCCTCTAGCGGGGGGGGCCTTGAGCAGTTCTTC.

This clonotype was recorded many times. V usage is TRBV5-1 and J usage is TRBJ1-4; TRBD1 matches 9 bases. V lost 4 bases and J lost 8; bases outside the gene matches: 3. Germline-derived CDR1 and CDR2 are SGHRS and YFSETQ. This CDR3 region has 13 residues. The CDR3 DNA follows: TGCGCCAGCAGCACGGGGACAGGGGAAAAACTGTTTTTT. Its protein product is CASSTGTGEKLFF.

This clonotype has at least ten counts. J is TRBJ2-5 and V is TRBV20-1; a weak D match, TRBD2 (6 bases). Trimming shortened V by 4 bases and J by 14 bases, and 23 bases separated the two germline ends. The CDR3 is 13 residues long. Germline V gene lookup returns CDR1 DFQATT and CDR2 SNEGSKA (reference sequence). The CDR3 reads CSAISAGAGQGYF. CDR3 bases: TGCAGTGCTATTAGCGCCGGCGCGGGGCAGGGATACTTC.

This clonotype showed up just a few times. This chain uses TRBV30 with TRBJ1-2; a weak D match, TRBD1 (5 bases). There are 14 residues in the CDR3. The V end was cut by 5 bases, the J end by 6 bases, with 19 bases between. Germline V gene lookup returns CDR1 GTSNPN and CDR2 SVGIG (reference sequence). The CDR3 loop is CAWYPGRRGDGYTF. As DNA, the CDR3 is TGTGCCTGGTATCCGGGACGCCGAGGGGATGGCTACACCTTC.

This clonotype was observed many times. V is TRBV9 and J is TRBJ2-1; D not resolved. CDR3 size: 14 residues. Trimming stripped 7 bases from V and 0 bases from J, with 11 bases between. Germline V gives CDR1 SGDLS, CDR2 YYNGEE. DNA for the CDR3: TGTGCCAGCCGGCCCCTGAGCTCCTACAATGAGCAGTTCTTC. Encoded protein: CASRPLSSYNEQFF.

This clonotype was counted at least ten times. The CDR3 region has the DNA TGTGCCACCAGTGAAAATGGGGTTGGCTACACCTTC. Translated: CATSENGVGYTF. This rearrangement joins TRBV24-1 to TRBJ1-2, with D hard to call. The CDR3 runs to 12 residues. Germline CDR1 is KGHDR and CDR2 is SFDVKD. V was cut by 4 bases and J by 7 bases, with 9 bases left in between.

The chain carries TRBV20-1 and TRBJ1-5; perhaps TRBD1 as D (5 bases). Trimming took 4 bases from V and 6 from J, leaving 16 bases between them. CDR3 size: 14 residues. The germline gives CDR1 DFQATT, CDR2 SNEGSKA (reference sequence). The CDR3 nucleotides read TGCAGTGCTACCGGGCTACTGAGGGGTCAGCCCCAGCATTTT. Translated: CSATGLLRGQPQHF.

This clonotype was seen repeatedly, ten times or more. V gene TRBV20-1 combines with J gene TRBJ2-7; 7 bases are a match to TRBD2. This CDR3 comprises 15 residues. Germline V CDR1 and CDR2: DFQATT, SNEGSKA (reference sequence). With 0 bases clipped from V and 2 bases from J, the junction kept 7 bases outside the gene matches. The CDR3 DNA reads TGCAGTGCTAGAGAGCGGGGGATTCTACCCTACGAGCAGTACTTC. Amino acid sequence: CSARERGILPYEQYF.

This clonotype was seen repeatedly, ten times or more. The gene calls are TRBV20-1 and TRBJ1-1; perhaps TRBD1 as D (5 bases). V lost 5 bases, J lost 8 bases, and 21 bases lay in between. Germline V CDR1 and CDR2: DFQATT, SNEGSKA (reference sequence). The CDR3 covers 14 residues. The CDR3 DNA is TGCAGTGCTTCGCTACATCAGGGAGGGACCGAAGCTTTCTTT. Translated, it gives CSASLHQGGTEAFF.

This clonotype was seen ten or more times. This chain joins TRBV27 and TRBJ2-3; weak D call: TRBD2 (6 bases). The CDR3 is 15 amino acids. Germline V gene sequence: CDR1 MNHEY, CDR2 SMNVEV (reference sequence). The V end lost 3 bases, the J end lost 4 bases, and 14 bases lay between the germline ends. The CDR3 reads CASSFVLAPPDTQYF. DNA for the CDR3: TGTGCCAGCAGTTTTGTCCTAGCGCCCCCAGATACGCAGTATTTT.

This clonotype was detected ten times or more. The chain joins TRBV2 to TRBJ1-6; no reliable D call. Trimming shortened V by 6 bases and J by 10 bases, and 13 bases separated the two germline ends. The CDR3 spans 13 residues. Germline V gene lookup returns CDR1 SNHLY and CDR2 FYNNEI. CDR3 coding DNA: TGTGCCAGCAGAAGGATTGGGATCTCACCCCTCCACTTT. It encodes CASRRIGISPLHF.

This clonotype was recorded at least ten times. J is TRBJ2-5 and V is TRBV18; TRBD2 matches 10 bases. CDR1 is KGHSH, CDR2 LQKENI, per germline. The V and J ends lost 4 bases and 5 bases, in that order; junction bases with no gene match: 7. This CDR3 spans 15 amino acids. This chain's CDR3 is CASSRGLAATETQYF. The CDR3 bases are TGTGCCAGCTCACGAGGACTAGCGGCGACGGAGACCCAGTACTTC.

This clonotype was observed many times. For the CDR3, the DNA is TGTGCCAGCAGTTACTCGAGGGACAGGCGGACGAATAATTCACCCCTCCACTTT. Translated, it gives CASSYSRDRRTNNSPLHF. The chain uses TRBV6-5 and TRBJ1-6, with 8 nucleotides matching TRBD1. Germline V gives CDR1 MNHEY, CDR2 SVGAGI. Losses at the gene ends were 0 bases for V and 5 bases for J; bases not matched to a gene: 9. The length of the CDR3 is 18 residues.

Many counts were recorded for this clonotype. The rearrangement uses TRBV5-1 and TRBJ2-3, with a tentative D call TRBD1 (6 bases). Looked up from germline, CDR1 is SGHRS and CDR2 is YFSETQ. CDR3 size: 16 residues. Trimming shortened V by 4 bases and J by 0 bases, and 15 bases separated the two germline ends. The CDR3 spells CASSQLQGSSTDTQYF. CDR3 nucleotides: TGCGCCAGCAGCCAACTTCAGGGGTCCAGCACAGATACGCAGTATTTT.

Details on this clonotype: One junction end does not reproduce the germline sequence, and a read error may be involved. The chain is built from TRBV5-1 and TRBJ2-3, with TRBD1 matching 8 bases. Germline lookup yields CDR1 SGHRS and CDR2 YFSETQ. This CDR3 region has 16 residues. The CDR3 sequence is CTSSNQGAAGTDTQYF. CDR3 nucleotide sequence: TGCACCAGCAGCAACCAGGGGGCGGCTGGCACAGATACGCAGTATTTT.

This clonotype was counted many times. The chain couples TRBV12-3 or TRBV12-4 to TRBJ1-2, with D possibly being TRBD1 (5 bases). Trimming cost V 6 bases and J 2 bases, with 10 bases left between them. This CDR3 region has 13 residues. The CDR3 DNA is TGTGCCAGCAGGCGGGACGGAAACTATGGCTACACCTTC. Translated: CASRRDGNYGYTF.

Many counts were recorded for this clonotype. As DNA, the CDR3 is TGTGCCAGCAGCTTAGACGGGACGCTCCTGTCTGGAAACACCATATATTTT. Protein: CASSLDGTLLSGNTIYF. V and J are TRBV11-2 and TRBJ1-3; D may be TRBD1 (5 bases). Germline loops: CDR1 SGHAT, CDR2 FQNNGV. The CDR3 is made up of 17 amino acids. The V end lost 0 bases, the J end lost 1 base, and 13 bases lay between the germline ends.

The chain links TRBV7-9 to TRBJ1-4; 11 bases agree with TRBD1. The junction had 4 bases not matched to a gene; V was cut back by 5 bases and J by 8 bases. The CDR3 spans 14 residues. The V gene's germline CDR1 is SEHNR and CDR2 FQNEAQ (reference sequence). The CDR3 DNA reads as TGTGCCAGCAGCGCGGACAGGGGGCCCGAAAAACTGTTTTTT. This encodes CASSADRGPEKLFF.

This clonotype has at least ten counts. V usage is TRBV7-9 and J usage is TRBJ2-7; no clear D gene. The length of the CDR3 is 13 residues. V dropped 5 bases and J dropped 4 bases, with 12 bases sitting between them. Germline CDR1 reads SEHNR; CDR2 reads FQNEAQ (reference sequence). CDR3 sequence (DNA): TGTGCCAGCAGCCCGATATCAGCATACGAGCAGTACTTC. Residues: CASSPISAYEQYF.